This T cell receptor beta chain comes out of a study of blood T cell repertoires in COVID-19. Study context: Whether acute or convalescent, the COVID-19 samples came from the United States, Italy and Spain. Sources were T cells, B-cell-depleted T cells, or PBMCs; the material itself was cDNA or gDNA.

Germline V CDR1 and CDR2: MNHEY, SVGAGI. Germline trimming cut 0 bases from V and 3 bases from J; bases unmatched to any gene: 5. The CDR3 extends over 15 amino acids. In the original processing: Estimation of nucleated cell counts relied on the amplification of reference gene primers. The repertoire was sequenced with immunoSEQ multiplex PCR; TCRdb's copy has only in-frame clones and lacks some. The DNA gave D and trimming, while V, J and clone size come from that table. The sample carries 100,000 to 150,000 clones, around four fifths recorded once. The source is a man aged 55 to 70 with acute or convalescent COVID-19. The sequenced sample was peripheral blood. The chain has TRBV6-5 and TRBJ2-7; 7 nucleotides align to TRBD2. CDR3 in amino acids: CASSYSGGRIYEQYF. The CDR3 nucleotides read TGTGCCAGCAGTTACTCAGGCGGGAGAATCTACGAGCAGTACTTC.